A selection of T cell receptor beta chains follows, all from one sample in a study of T cells after yellow fever vaccination. TCRdb fed the 5' RACE reads into MiXCR, producing one record per CDR3 protein. This table holds 110,000 or so distinct CDR3 sequences, more than 5.5% found once. Sequencing was performed on CD4+ T cells sorted from PBMCs, taken about 49 days after the first yellow fever vaccination. These receptors were collected from a man younger than 35 who received the YFV17D yellow fever vaccine. The CDR3 runs from the conserved cysteine through the conserved F or W. The D gene is left open where the match is weak. The size of a clone is reported for some rows only, either as once, few or many, or as a class for expanded clones.

V gene	clone size	J gene	D gene	CDR3 DNA	CDR3 protein
TRBV20-1	many	TRBJ2-1	NA	TGCACCCAGAGGGAGGTCATCGATGAGCAGTTCTTC	CTQREVIDEQFF
TRBV7-9	many	TRBJ2-7	NA	TGTGCCAGCAGTCCAACCCCGGGACGGAAGTACTTC	CASSPTPGRKYF
TRBV12-3/TRBV12-4	many	TRBJ1-6	NA	TGTGCCAGCAGTTTACCGGGCTCACCCCTCCACTTT	CASSLPGSPLHF
TRBV9	many	TRBJ1-2	NA	TGTGCCAGCAGCGCCGGGTATGGTGGCTACACCTTC	CASSAGYGGYTF
TRBV5-6	few	TRBJ1-1	NA	TGTGCCAGCAGCTCCACCGCGACCATGAACACTGAAGCTTTCTTT	CASSSTATMNTEAFF
TRBV20-1	many	TRBJ1-4	NA	TGCAGTGCTAGAGATCACACTGAAAAACTGTTTTTT	CSARDHTEKLFF
TRBV7-8	many	TRBJ1-4	TRBD1	TGTGCCAGCAGCTTAATGGGACAGTTTAATGAAAAACTGTTTTTT	CASSLMGQFNEKLFF
TRBV11-2	many	TRBJ1-1	NA	TGTGCCAGCAGCTTACGGGATATGGCTGAAGCTTTCTTT	CASSLRDMAEAFF
TRBV27	many	TRBJ1-2	NA	TGTGCCAGCAGTCCCCGTTTGGAGGGATACTATGGCTACACCTTC	CASSPRLEGYYGYTF
TRBV10-3	many	TRBJ2-1	NA	TGTGCCATCGGATACAATGAGCAGTTCTTC	CAIGYNEQFF
TRBV7-2	many	TRBJ2-2	NA	TGTGCCAGCAGGGCGGGGTCCATCTTCACCGGGGAGCTGTTTTTT	CASRAGSIFTGELFF
TRBV20-1	many	TRBJ2-5	TRBD2	TGCAGTGCTGGTCCTAGCGGGGGGCCCCAAGAGACCCAGTACTTC	CSAGPSGGPQETQYF
TRBV20-1	many	TRBJ2-3	TRBD2	TGCAGTGCCCCTTGGGGGGGAGGCACAGATACGCAGTATTTT	CSAPWGGGTDTQYF
TRBV10-2	many	TRBJ2-4	NA	TGCGCCAGCAGTAAGAGCCTCATAGGACTAGCCAAAAACATTCAGTACTTC	CASSKSLIGLAKNIQYF
TRBV11-2	many	TRBJ2-5	TRBD2	TGTGCCAGCAGCTTCGCTAGCGGGGGGGCCGGGGAGACCCAGTACTTC	CASSFASGGAGETQYF
TRBV5-4	many	TRBJ2-5	NA	TGTGCCAGCAGCCCGGAGGTCGAGACCCAGTACTTC	CASSPEVETQYF
TRBV5-1	many	TRBJ1-2	NA	NA	CASSFGEGRYGYTF
TRBV6-5	many	TRBJ2-2	TRBD1	TGTGCCAGCAGAATACAGGGGGCCGGGGAGCTGTTTTTT	CASRIQGAGELFF
TRBV12-3/TRBV12-4	many	TRBJ2-5	TRBD1	TGTGCCAGCAGTCCCGGGACAGGGGAGACCCAGTACTTC	CASSPGTGETQYF
TRBV2	many	TRBJ2-1	NA	TGTGCCAGCAGATACTACAATGAGCAGTTCTTC	CASRYYNEQFF
TRBV7-2	many	TRBJ1-4	NA	TGTGCCAGCAGCCCTAGACCCGGCCCGGATGAAAAACTGTTTTTT	CASSPRPGPDEKLFF
TRBV5-1	many	TRBJ1-5	NA	TGCGCCAGCAGCTTGGACGGTCAGCCCCAGCATTTT	CASSLDGQPQHF
TRBV19	many	TRBJ2-2	NA	TGTGCCAGTAGGTCAGTCAGCCTGAACACCGGGGAGCTGTTTTTT	CASRSVSLNTGELFF
TRBV20-1	many	TRBJ2-1	NA	TGCAGTGCTAGAGATCCCGGCGGCTACAATGAGCAGTTCTTC	CSARDPGGYNEQFF
TRBV5-1	many	TRBJ2-2	NA	TGCGCCAGCAGCTCACTACGGATTAACACCGGGGAGCTGTTTTTT	CASSSLRINTGELFF
TRBV12-3/TRBV12-4	many	TRBJ1-1	NA	TGTGCCAGCAGTTTAAGTGGGCCTGAAGCTTTCTTT	CASSLSGPEAFF
TRBV5-1	few	TRBJ2-3	TRBD1	TGCGCCAGCAGCCCGCAACAGGGGATTAGTTCAGATACGCAGTATTTT	CASSPQQGISSDTQYF
TRBV20-1	many	TRBJ1-3	NA	TGCAGTGCTTCAGGGATCGGGAACACCATATATTTT	CSASGIGNTIYF
TRBV7-3	many	TRBJ2-2	NA	TGTGCCAGCAGCTTAACCCCGTTCGGGGAGCTGTTTTTT	CASSLTPFGELFF
TRBV12-3/TRBV12-4	many	TRBJ1-1	TRBD1	TGTGCCAGCAGTTCAACCAGGGGGGGCGAAGCTTTCTTT	CASSSTRGGEAFF
TRBV20-1	many	TRBJ1-2	NA	TGCAGTGCTAAACAACGGGGGGATGGCTACACCTTC	CSAKQRGDGYTF
TRBV11-2	many	TRBJ2-6	TRBD2	TGTGCCAGCAGCCTATACGGGGGGGGCTCTGGGGCCAACGTCCTGACTTTC	CASSLYGGGSGANVLTF
TRBV5-1	NA	TRBJ1-3	NA	TGCGCCAGCAGCGGAGATACGGGTTGGTCTACTGGAAACACCATATATTTT	CASSGDTGWSTGNTIYF
TRBV15	few	TRBJ1-2	NA	TGTGCCACCAGCAGAGGACTAGAGACGGGCTACACCTTC	CATSRGLETGYTF
TRBV5-1	many	TRBJ2-3	TRBD1	TGCGCCAGCAGCTTAGAAGGGGGCGCGGATACGCAGTATTTT	CASSLEGGADTQYF
TRBV3-1	many	TRBJ2-5	TRBD2	TGTGCCAGCAGCCAAGGGACTAGCGGGGAAGAGACCCAGTACTTC	CASSQGTSGEETQYF
TRBV12-3/TRBV12-4	NA	TRBJ1-3	NA	TGTGCCAGCGTTTTCGGGGGCGGAAACACCATATATTTT	CASVFGGGNTIYF
TRBV12-3/TRBV12-4	many	TRBJ1-3	NA	TGTGCCAGCAGTTCGACCTATTCTGGAAACACCATATATTTT	CASSSTYSGNTIYF
TRBV30	few	TRBJ1-6	TRBD1	TGTGCCTGGCTGGACAGGGGAGGATTCTCCTATAATTCACCCCTCCACTTT	CAWLDRGGFSYNSPLHF
TRBV4-2	many	TRBJ2-1	TRBD2	TGTGCCAGCAGCCCCCCGGCGGGGACTAGCGGGGGGTCCTACAATGAGCAGTTCTTC	CASSPPAGTSGGSYNEQFF
TRBV12-3/TRBV12-4	many	TRBJ2-5	TRBD2	TGTGCCAGCAGTTTAGGGATGGGACTAGCAAGGGAGACCCAGTACTTC	CASSLGMGLARETQYF
TRBV11-2	many	TRBJ2-7	NA	TGTGCCAGCAGGGATTGGACAGAATCCTACGAGCAGTACTTC	CASRDWTESYEQYF
TRBV12-3/TRBV12-4	many	TRBJ1-2	NA	TGTGCCAGCAGCTTATGGGGGAGAGCTAACTATGGCTACACCTTC	CASSLWGRANYGYTF
TRBV10-2	many	TRBJ2-7	TRBD2	TGCGCCAGCAGTGAGGCCCTAGCGGAACTGTCCTACGAGCAGTACTTC	CASSEALAELSYEQYF
TRBV20-1	few	TRBJ2-7	TRBD1	TGCAGTGCCCTCGGACAGGGGAGCTCCTACGAGCAGTACTTC	CSALGQGSSYEQYF
TRBV10-3	many	TRBJ2-3	NA	TGTGCCATCAGTGTGGCAGGGAGAACAGATACGCAGTATTTT	CAISVAGRTDTQYF
TRBV7-2	many	TRBJ2-3	TRBD2	TGTGCCAGCAGCTTAAACGGGGGGAACTCAGATACGCAGTATTTT	CASSLNGGNSDTQYF
TRBV5-1	many	TRBJ2-1	TRBD2	TGCGCCAGCAGGAACCGGAAGCGGGGGGTTAGCTCCTACAATGAGCAGTTCTTC	CASRNRKRGVSSYNEQFF
TRBV20-1	few	TRBJ1-5	TRBD1	TGCAGTGCTAGTGCAGGGGACAGGGGGTTCTATAGCAATCAGCCCCAGCATTTT	CSASAGDRGFYSNQPQHF
TRBV20-1	many	TRBJ1-2	TRBD1	TGCAGTGCTAGGGAGACAGGGAGGTCTGGCTACACCTTC	CSARETGRSGYTF
TRBV20-1	NA	TRBJ1-2	NA	TGCAGTGCTAGGGGGGAGTGGCAACCTTGGCGGTGGGGCTACACCTTC	CSARGEWQPWRWGYTF
TRBV7-9	many	TRBJ1-1	TRBD1	TGTGCCAGCAGCTTCAGGACAGGGGGCATGAACACTGAAGCTTTCTTT	CASSFRTGGMNTEAFF
TRBV18	many	TRBJ1-4	NA	TGTGCCAGCTCACCCCGCACGGGGGAAAAACTGTTTTTT	CASSPRTGEKLFF
TRBV20-1	many	TRBJ1-2	NA	TGCAGTGCTAGGCGGACAGCTCTCTATGGCTACACCTTC	CSARRTALYGYTF
TRBV19	once	TRBJ2-5	TRBD2	TGTGCCAGTAGTACCCGGGGACTAGCCTGTGAGACCCAGTACTTC	CASSTRGLACETQYF